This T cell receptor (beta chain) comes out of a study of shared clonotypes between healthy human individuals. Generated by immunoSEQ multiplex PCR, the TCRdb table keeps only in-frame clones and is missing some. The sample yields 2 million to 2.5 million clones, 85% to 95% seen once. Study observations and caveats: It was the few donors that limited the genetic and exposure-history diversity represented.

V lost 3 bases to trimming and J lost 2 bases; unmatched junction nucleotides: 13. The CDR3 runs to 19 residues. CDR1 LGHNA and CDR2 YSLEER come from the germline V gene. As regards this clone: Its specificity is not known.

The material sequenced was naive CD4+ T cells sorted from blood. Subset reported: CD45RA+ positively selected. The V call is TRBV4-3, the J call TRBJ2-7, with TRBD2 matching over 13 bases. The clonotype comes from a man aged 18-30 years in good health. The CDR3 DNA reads TGCGCCAGCAGCCAGATGGGCTCCGGGACTAGCGGGAACGCCTACGAGCAGTACTTC. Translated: CASSQMGSGTSGNAYEQYF.